This T cell receptor beta chain was documented in a study of T cells in women clearing cervical HPV infection. The V end lost 3 bases, the J end lost 8 bases, and 21 bases lay between the germline ends. Germline CDR1 KGHSH, CDR2 LQKENI. This CDR3 has 16 amino acids. With regard to this clone: Its cognate antigen is unknown. The missing CDR3 end, 3 residues past where the read stops, is filled in from the germline J gene.

Study-wide results and limits: Combining TCR richness with V gene abundances gave roughly 0.88 AUC.

Genomic DNA, averaging 1200 ng per sample, yielded TCR beta CDR3 via immunoSEQ. Here immunoSEQ multiplex PCR was the method, and the copy in TCRdb shows in-frame clones only, minus some. The sample table includes 30,000 or so clones. What was sequenced was blood buffy coat. The receptor comes from a woman aged 18 to 75 with a cervical HPV16 infection that either progressed to CIN3+ or cleared (not recorded which). This chain connects TRBV18 to TRBJ2-3; TRBD2 is a possible D gene (5 bases). The covered CDR3 bases are TGTGCCAGCTCACCTACGGACCCCCCGGGCCGGGGTACG. Translating it yields CASSPTDPPGRGT. The CDR3 in its entirety is CASSPTDPPGRGTQYF. Complete variable domain (other parts from reference TRBV18 and TRBJ2-3): NAGVMQNPRHLVRRRGQEARLRCSPMKGHSHVYWYRQLPEEGLKFMVYLQKENIIDESGMPKERFSAEFPKEGPSILRIQQVVRGDSAAYFCASSPTDPPGRGTQYFGPGTRLTVL.